The 7 T cell receptor beta chains reported below all come from one sample, sequenced in a study of T cell changes during pregnancy in multiple sclerosis. Using immunoSEQ multiplex PCR, the repertoire was profiled, and TCRdb retains in-frame clones only, with some absent. This sample carries about 38,000 clones, roughly 90% of them seen once, and the ten largest clones take 0.55% to 0.7%. The sample here was CD4+ T cells from peripheral blood mononuclear cells, taken in the second trimester of pregnancy. The receptors come from a female donor with multiple sclerosis, enrolled in a pregnancy study.

This chain connects TRBV7-2 to TRBJ2-2, with 9 bases lining up with TRBD1. In germline, CDR1 is SGHTA, CDR2 FQGNSA. The CDR3 contains 16 residues. J lost 7 bases, V lost 1 base, and 7 bases had no gene match. For the CDR3, the DNA is TGTGCCAGCAGCTTAGGGTGGGACAGGGTTAACGGGGAGCTGTTTTTT. Translated, it gives CASSLGWDRVNGELFF.

V gene TRBV29-1 combines with J gene TRBJ2-5, with 11 bases lining up with TRBD2. The CDR3 loop spans 16 amino acids. Germline V gene sequence: CDR1 SQVTM, CDR2 ANQGSEA. Unmatched junction bases numbered 11, after V lost 2 bases and J lost 6 bases. For the CDR3, the DNA is TGCAGCGTTGAACCCCAACTAGCGGGAGTTCGACAGACCCAGTACTTC. Residues: CSVEPQLAGVRQTQYF.

V gene TRBV23-1 combines with J gene TRBJ1-2; a weak D match, TRBD1 (5 bases). TRBV23-1 is an ORF, with its function uncertain. The CDR3 runs to 12 residues. V lost 3 bases to trimming and J lost 6 bases, with 8 bases between them. CDR3 DNA: TGCGCCAGCAGTCACGCAGGGAATGGCTACACCTTC. Residues: CASSHAGNGYTF.

J is TRBJ2-7 and V is TRBV15, with no clear D. CDR1 is LNHNV, CDR2 YYDKDF, per germline (reference sequence). The CDR3 is 12 amino acids. V dropped 3 bases and J dropped 3 bases, with 6 bases sitting between them. CDR3 residues: CATSSNGYEQYF. As DNA, the CDR3 is TGTGCCACCAGCAGTAACGGCTACGAGCAGTACTTC.

V usage is TRBV7-9 and J usage is TRBJ2-2; 7 bases agree with TRBD1. CDR1 SEHNR and CDR2 FQNEAQ come from the germline V gene (reference sequence). Unmatched junction bases numbered 14, after V lost 11 bases and J lost 2 bases. The CDR3 is 16 residues long. The CDR3 sequence: CASTLQGQYNTGELFF. CDR3 in DNA: TGTGCCTCTACCCTACAGGGACAGTATAACACCGGGGAGCTGTTTTTT.

The chain has TRBV5-4 and TRBJ2-1; 9 nucleotides match TRBD2. This CDR3 contains 17 residues. J lost 7 bases, V lost 0 bases, and 11 bases had no gene match. Germline V CDR1 and CDR2: SGHNT, YYREEE (reference sequence). CDR3 sequence (DNA): TGTGCCAGCAGCTTGGGGGGGCTAGCGGGACTCGCAAATGAGCAGTTCTTC. It yields the protein CASSLGGLAGLANEQFF.

The rearrangement joins TRBV6-6 to TRBJ1-1, with D maybe TRBD1 (5 bases). Germline V gene data show CDR1 as MNHNY and CDR2 as SVGAGI (reference sequence). CDR3 length: 15 residues. Trimming stripped 1 base from V and 1 base from J, with 10 bases between. The CDR3 DNA reads as TGTGCCAGCAGTTACTTGGCAGGGTGGAACACTGAAGCTTTCTTT. It yields the protein CASSYLAGWNTEAFF.